Listed below are T cell receptor beta chains from one sample, sequenced in a study of lymphopenia after photon versus proton radiotherapy. Sequenced by immunoSEQ multiplex PCR; TCRdb stores in-frame clones only, minus some. The sample carries approximately 35,000 clones, around 90% recorded once. The material sequenced was peripheral blood, taken from a patient treated with photon-based radiotherapy. The receptors shown here come from a woman aged 50 to 65 with pancreatic cancer. The CDR3 runs from the conserved cysteine through the conserved F or W. D genes are given only for firm matches. Some rows have no size entry. The others give once, few or many, or a class for an expanded clone.

TRBV4-3	NA	TRBJ2-7	NA	TGCGCCAGCAGCCAAAACCCATTGACAGGTCAGGCGACCTACGAGCAGTACTTC	CASSQNPLTGQATYEQYF
TRBV6-1	NA	TRBJ1-5	NA	TGTGCCAGCAGTGAATGGCTTGGCAATCAGCCCCAGCATTTT	CASSEWLGNQPQHF
TRBV7-9	NA	TRBJ1-4	NA	TGTGCCAGCAGCCCCTCAGGGGTTGGTGAAAAACTGTTTTTT	CASSPSGVGEKLFF
TRBV6-5	NA	TRBJ2-4	NA	TGTGCCAGCAGACCCGGTGGGGCGTTGGGCATTCAGTACTTC	CASRPGGALGIQYF
TRBV30	NA	TRBJ1-5	NA	TGTGCCTGGAGTGGGGCGGGTAACCAGCCCCAGCATTTT	CAWSGAGNQPQHF
TRBV30	TRBD1	TRBJ2-7	NA	TGTGCCTGGAGAGAAGGGACAGGGCCCCAAGAGCAGTACTTC	CAWREGTGPQEQYF
TRBV5-1	NA	TRBJ1-4	NA	TGCGCCAGCAGCCCTCTAGGCGGGAATGAAAAACTGTTTTTT	CASSPLGGNEKLFF
TRBV19	NA	TRBJ2-3	NA	TGTGCCAGTACCCCGGACAGCCTTAGCACAGATACGCAGTATTTT	CASTPDSLSTDTQYF
TRBV5-4	NA	TRBJ1-1	NA	TGTGCCAGCAGCCCCGAGGTGATTGGGGACACTGAAGCTTTCTTT	CASSPEVIGDTEAFF
TRBV6-6	TRBD1	TRBJ1-5	NA	TGTGCCAGCAGTTACTTAGGGACAGAAGCCCAGCATTTT	CASSYLGTEAQHF
TRBV7-2	NA	TRBJ2-3	NA	TGTGCCAGCAGCTTAATTGTTCGAGGCGGCGGCGGGAGCACAGATACGCAGTATTTT	CASSLIVRGGGGSTDTQYF
TRBV7-9	TRBD1	TRBJ1-1	NA	TGTGCCAGCACCGCGGGGGACAGGGCAGTGAACACTGAAGCTTTCTTT	CASTAGDRAVNTEAFF
TRBV5-1	NA	TRBJ2-5	NA	TGCGCCAGCAGCGAACAACCCCGCCAAGAGACCCAGTACTTC	CASSEQPRQETQYF
TRBV19	NA	TRBJ1-5	NA	TGTGCCAGTACCCCTGGGCGAGTGGGGAATCAGCCCCAGCATTTT	CASTPGRVGNQPQHF
TRBV6-6	NA	TRBJ1-5	NA	TGTGCCAGCACCGGACTGGGCAGGGGCCATCAGCCCCAGCATTTT	CASTGLGRGHQPQHF
TRBV7-9	TRBD2	TRBJ2-3	NA	TGTGCCAGCAGCCCCTCAGGACTAGCGATTGGTACGCAGTATTTT	CASSPSGLAIGTQYF
TRBV11-2	NA	TRBJ1-5	NA	TGTGCCAGCAGCTTAGAGGCAGGGGCCCATCAGCCCCAGCATTTT	CASSLEAGAHQPQHF
TRBV7-7	NA	TRBJ2-2	NA	TGTGCCAGCAGCGCAGCCGGGGGCGTAGCCGGGGAGCTGTTTTTT	CASSAAGGVAGELFF
TRBV6-5	TRBD2	TRBJ2-7	NA	TGTGCCAGCAGTTACGGGGCGGGAGCGGGAGGTGAGCAGTACTTC	CASSYGAGAGGEQYF
TRBV27	NA	TRBJ1-1	NA	TGTGCCAGCAGTTTATTGCGGGATACTGAAGCTTTCTTT	CASSLLRDTEAFF
TRBV4-1	NA	TRBJ1-2	NA	TGCGCCAGCAGCCGCGAGCAGGACAACTATGGCTACACCTTC	CASSREQDNYGYTF
TRBV7-2	TRBD2	TRBJ2-1	NA	TGTGCCAGCAGCTATAGCGGGACCTCCTCCTACAATGAGCAGTTCTTC	CASSYSGTSSYNEQFF
TRBV29-1	TRBD2	TRBJ2-2	few	TGCAGCGCGCTAGCGGGAGGTGTAACCGGGGAGCTGTTTTTT	CSALAGGVTGELFF
TRBV28	TRBD2	TRBJ2-1	NA	TGTGCCAGCAGAACCGGACTAGCGGGAGCCCAAGAGCAGTTCTTC	CASRTGLAGAQEQFF
TRBV2	NA	TRBJ2-7	NA	TGTGCCAGCAGGGGGACACCTAAGCCCTACGAGCAGTACTTC	CASRGTPKPYEQYF
TRBV5-5	NA	TRBJ2-5	NA	TGTGCCAGCAGCTTCCCCGGACTGGGCCAAGAGACCCAGTACTTC	CASSFPGLGQETQYF
TRBV9	TRBD2	TRBJ2-3	NA	TGTGCCAGCAGCGACCGACTAGCGGGAGAAGATACGCAGTATTTT	CASSDRLAGEDTQYF
TRBV10-3	NA	TRBJ2-7	NA	TGTGCCATTAGGGGGTCCTCCTACGAGCAGTACTTC	CAIRGSSYEQYF
TRBV27	NA	TRBJ1-5	NA	TGTGCCAGCAGTTCCTGGGGCGGGAGCAATCAGCCCCAGCATTTT	CASSSWGGSNQPQHF
TRBV30	NA	TRBJ2-2	NA	TGTGCCTGGAGTGTACTACAGAGGGAGTCCGGGGAGCTGTTTTTT	CAWSVLQRESGELFF
TRBV5-1	NA	TRBJ2-1	NA	TGCGCCAGCAGCTTGGATGGCAGCGGCGGCGGAAATGAGCAGTTCTTC	CASSLDGSGGGNEQFF
TRBV19	NA	TRBJ1-1	NA	TGTGCCAGTAGTCGGATTAACACTGAAGCTTTCTTT	CASSRINTEAFF
TRBV11-2	TRBD1	TRBJ2-7	once	TGTGCCAGCAGCCAAAATACCGGGACAGGATTCTACGAGCAGTACTTC	CASSQNTGTGFYEQYF
TRBV19	NA	TRBJ2-5	once	TGTGCCAGTAGTGCCTCGGGACATTTCCAAGAGACCCAGTACTTC	CASSASGHFQETQYF
TRBV5-6	TRBD1	TRBJ2-7	NA	TGTGCCAGCAGCTTCGCGGACAGGGCTACCTACGAGCAGTACTTC	CASSFADRATYEQYF
TRBV27	NA	TRBJ2-7	NA	TGTGCCAGCAGTGCGTCGGGGGGCCAACCCTACGAGCAGTACTTC	CASSASGGQPYEQYF
TRBV27	TRBD1	TRBJ1-2	NA	TGTGCCAGCGGGACAGGGTCAAGGAACTATGGCTACACCTTC	CASGTGSRNYGYTF
TRBV6-6	TRBD1	TRBJ2-3	NA	TGTGCCAGCAGTGCGGGACAGGGGGACACAGATACGCAGTATTTT	CASSAGQGDTDTQYF
TRBV29-1	TRBD1	TRBJ2-7	few	TGCAGCGTAAATGGACAGGGGAGGTATGACGAGCAGTACTTC	CSVNGQGRYDEQYF
TRBV9	NA	TRBJ2-7	NA	TGTGCCAGCAGCCCCCGGCTAGCCACTACTCCAGAGCAGTACTTC	CASSPRLATTPEQYF
TRBV5-1	NA	TRBJ2-2	NA	TGCGCCAGCAGCACCTGGCGCGGATCGAACACCGGGGAGCTGTTTTTT	CASSTWRGSNTGELFF
TRBV7-2	NA	TRBJ1-2	NA	TGTGCCAGCAGCCCGCCGCTTGGGAGCTACACCTTC	CASSPPLGSYTF
TRBV27	NA	TRBJ2-5	NA	TGTGCCAGCAGTCTATCACCCAGCTTAGAGACCCAGTACTTC	CASSLSPSLETQYF
TRBV4-1	TRBD1	TRBJ1-1	NA	TGCGCCAGCAGCCCGATCCAGGGGGCGAACACTGAAGCTTTCTTT	CASSPIQGANTEAFF
TRBV19	TRBD1	TRBJ2-1	NA	TGTGCCAGTGGACAGGGGTACAATGAGCAGTTCTTC	CASGQGYNEQFF
TRBV7-2	NA	TRBJ2-5	NA	TGTGCCAGCAGCTTAGAGGGGTTAATTGAGACCCAGTACTTC	CASSLEGLIETQYF
TRBV4-1	TRBD1	TRBJ1-1	NA	TGCGCCAGCAGCCACCCGGACAGGTTGAGCACTGAAGCTTTCTTT	CASSHPDRLSTEAFF
TRBV5-1	TRBD1	TRBJ2-7	NA	TGCGCCAGCAGCTTGGGGGTCGGACAGGGAGGAACCTACGAGCAGTACTTC	CASSLGVGQGGTYEQYF
TRBV30	NA	TRBJ1-1	once	TGTGCCTGGAGTGTAGCGTTCGGGGGCTTGGTGAACACTGAAGCTTTCTTT	CAWSVAFGGLVNTEAFF
TRBV27	NA	TRBJ1-5	NA	TGTGCCACCAGACAGGTCTCTAATCAGCCCCAGCATTTT	CATRQVSNQPQHF
TRBV18	TRBD1	TRBJ2-7	NA	TGTGCCAGCTCACCGTCAGGGGGCTCCTACGAGCAGTACTTC	CASSPSGGSYEQYF
TRBV7-2	TRBD2	TRBJ2-1	once	TGTGCCAGCAGCTTTACGACTAGCGGGAGCTCCTACAATGAGCAGTTCTTC	CASSFTTSGSSYNEQFF
TRBV27	NA	TRBJ1-5	NA	TGTGCCAGCAGTTTAGCAGTCAATCAGCCCCAGCATTTT	CASSLAVNQPQHF
TRBV5-1	NA	TRBJ1-4	NA	TGCGCCAGCAAGACCGGAGAGGTAACTAATGAAAAACTGTTTTTT	CASKTGEVTNEKLFF
TRBV2	NA	TRBJ2-3	NA	TGTGCCAGCAATCGGGGTACAGATACGCAGTATTTT	CASNRGTDTQYF
TRBV4-3	NA	TRBJ2-7	NA	TGCGCCAGCAGCCAAGATACCCCCAGCGAGCAGTACTTC	CASSQDTPSEQYF
TRBV6-6	TRBD1	TRBJ2-1	NA	TGTGCCAGCAGTTACGCGACAGGGGCATACAATGAGCAGTTCTTC	CASSYATGAYNEQFF